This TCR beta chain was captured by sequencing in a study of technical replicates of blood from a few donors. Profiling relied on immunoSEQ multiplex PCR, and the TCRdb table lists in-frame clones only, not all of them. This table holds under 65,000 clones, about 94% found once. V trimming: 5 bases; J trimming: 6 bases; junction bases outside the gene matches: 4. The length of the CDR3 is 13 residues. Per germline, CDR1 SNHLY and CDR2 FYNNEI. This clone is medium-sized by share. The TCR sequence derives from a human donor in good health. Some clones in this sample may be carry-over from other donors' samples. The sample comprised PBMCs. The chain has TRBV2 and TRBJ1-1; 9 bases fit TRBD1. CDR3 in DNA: TGTGCCAGCAGTAGGGGACAGGGACCTGAAGCTTTCTTT. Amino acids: CASSRGQGPEAFF.